This T cell receptor beta chain derives from a study of T-cell reconstitution after alpha-beta-depleted transplantation in children. This clonotype was seen at least ten times. This sample's TCRbeta library carried unique molecular identifier barcodes. Via MiXCR, TCRdb re-called the PCR reads, giving one row per CDR3 protein. The repertoire holds 210,000 or so distinct CDR3 sequences, with roughly 9% as singletons. V lost 9 bases to trimming and J lost 4 bases, with 12 bases between them. This CDR3 has 13 amino acids. CDR1 and CDR2 (germline): SNHLY, FYNNEI. The sequence came from a human donor who donated a stem cell graft to a child with acute lymphoblastic leukemia. The material was PBMCs from the stem cell graft donor, obtained from the stem cell graft. V is TRBV2 and J is TRBJ2-2; D not certain. In DNA form, the CDR3 reads TGTGCCAGTTCCCAGGAGCTCACCGGGGAGCTGTTTTTT. Its translation is CASSQELTGELFF.